This TCR beta chain was recorded in a study of glioma-infiltrating T cells after dendritic cell vaccination. The wider study: Treatment, given 2003 to 2012, was autologous tumor lysate-pulsed dendritic cell vaccination.

The PCR used 60 V beta and 13 J beta primers. The method was immunoSEQ multiplex PCR; TCRdb's version includes in-frame clones alone and lacks a portion of them. The sample yields 75,000 to 95,000 clones, around 87% seen once. As for this clone: The antigen is undetermined.

Time point described: after dendritic cell vaccination, including at tumor progression/relapse. The CDR3 covers 14 residues. Germline values: CDR1 GTSNPN, CDR2 SVGIG (reference sequence). V gave up 4 bases and J gave up 1 base, with 13 bases separating them. The study's findings and limits: The cohort had few patients with full blood and tumor sets.

This clonotype originated in a human donor with glioblastoma. Here the sequenced sample was blood, taken after dendritic cell vaccination. V gene TRBV30 combines with J gene TRBJ2-5; tentatively, D is TRBD2 (7 bases). DNA of the CDR3: TGTGCCTGGATCCCAAGGGGGGGCCAAGAGACCCAGTACTTC. Protein product: CAWIPRGGQETQYF.